One and the same sample provided the 5 T cell receptor beta chains below, sequenced in a study of cytomegalovirus exposure and HLA in healthy donors. Vbeta (60) and Jbeta (13) primers were used in the PCR. Sequencing used immunoSEQ multiplex PCR; TCRdb keeps in-frame clones, though not all of them. This sample yields more than 150,000 clones, of which around 86% are seen a single time; roughly 0.8% belongs to the top ten. What was sequenced was PBMCs. These receptors came from a woman aged 18-30 years in good health and CMV-seronegative.

The chain is built from TRBV6-5 and TRBJ2-5, with 12 bases aligning to TRBD1. J gave up 4 bases and V 5 bases, and 5 bases lay outside the gene matches. Germline V gene sequence: CDR1 MNHEY, CDR2 SVGAGI. The CDR3 is 15 residues long. CDR3 residues: CASSLRDRGRETQYF. The CDR3 bases are TGTGCCAGCAGTCTCCGGGACAGGGGGCGAGAGACCCAGTACTTC.

CDR3 loop: CASSLEGSSKGQKNSPLHF. The CDR3 bases are TGTGCCAGCAGCTTAGAGGGATCGTCTAAGGGACAGAAAAATTCACCCCTCCACTTT. The rearrangement uses TRBV7-2 and TRBJ1-6; 7 nucleotides agree with TRBD1. This CDR3 has 19 amino acids. The germline CDR1 and CDR2 sequences are SGHTA and FQGNSA. V lost 1 base, J lost 7 bases, and 16 bases stayed unmatched.

The chain links TRBV5-1 to TRBJ1-2, with D perhaps TRBD1 (5 bases). The CDR3 has 13 amino acids. Trimming shortened V by 2 bases and J by 6 bases, and 11 bases separated the two germline ends. Per the germline V gene, CDR1 is SGHRS and CDR2 is YFSETQ. The CDR3 reads CASSFGQGNGYTF. The CDR3 bases are TGCGCCAGCAGCTTCGGGCAGGGAAATGGCTACACCTTC.

This chain joins TRBV27 and TRBJ1-1; D is uncertain. V shed 9 bases and J shed 1 base, with 9 bases lying between them. The CDR3 extends over 12 amino acids. Looked up from germline, CDR1 is MNHEY and CDR2 is SMNVEV (reference sequence). The CDR3, as DNA: TGTGCCAGTGGCGGGTGGAACACTGAAGCTTTCTTT. Translation: CASGGWNTEAFF.

The chain employs TRBV27 and TRBJ2-6; TRBD2 matches at 16 bases. Germline-derived CDR1 and CDR2 are MNHEY and SMNVEV (reference sequence). CDR3 length: 20 residues. With 5 bases clipped from V and 0 bases from J, the junction kept 7 bases outside the gene matches. CDR3 residues: CASSPLGLAGGFSGANVLTF. CDR3 coding DNA: TGTGCCAGCAGTCCCTTGGGACTAGCGGGAGGGTTCTCTGGGGCCAACGTCCTGACTTTC.